This entry lists 25 T cell receptor beta chains sequenced from one sample in a study of T cells after yellow fever vaccination (dated by TCRdb to between 2017 and 2020). What this sample's treatment or condition label stands for: live attenuated yellow fever vaccine strain. The library was prepared using 5' RACE. Instrument on record: Illumina HiSeq 2500. TCRdb reanalyzed the raw reads on its own, using fastp at Q25 for trimming and MiXCR for clone calling, and kept in-frame beta chains. Every distinct CDR3 protein forms one entry, paired with its most common genes and DNA. The sample table lists around 600,000 distinct CDR3 sequences, around an eighth of them with a count of one. 15% of the sample lies in the top ten. Sequences were derived from PBMCs, sampled on the day of the yellow fever booster vaccination. Receptors were obtained from a man aged 25 to 45 who received the YFV17D yellow fever vaccine.

This clonotype was seen a few times. The chain recombines TRBV10-3 with TRBJ2-7; 7 bases map to TRBD2. From germline, CDR1 is ENHRY and CDR2 SYGVKD. V trimming: 4 bases; J trimming: 4 bases; junction bases outside the gene matches: 10. The CDR3 consists of 15 residues. DNA for the CDR3: TGTGCCATCAGTGTCGGGACTGGGAGGGATTACGAGCAGTACTTC. As protein: CAISVGTGRDYEQYF.

This chain links TRBV29-1 with TRBJ2-7, with TRBD2 identical over 11 bases. The CDR3 consists of 15 residues. Germline-derived CDR1 and CDR2 are SQVTM and ANQGSEA. V lost 0 bases, J lost 1 base, and 2 bases stayed unmatched. CDR3 amino acids: CSVEDGTSGSYEQYF. CDR3 nucleotides: TGCAGCGTTGAAGATGGGACTAGCGGTTCCTACGAGCAGTACTTC.

The chain combines TRBV3-1 with TRBJ1-1; D gene uncertain. The germline V gene encodes CDR1 LGHDT and CDR2 YNNKEL (reference sequence). The V end lost 2 bases, the J end lost 3 bases, and 4 bases lay between the germline ends. This CDR3 region has 12 residues. The CDR3 DNA sequence: TGTGCCAGCAGCCAAATCCACACTGAAGCTTTCTTT. Translated, it gives CASSQIHTEAFF. The entire variable domain, with the rest obtained from reference TRBV3-1 and TRBJ1-1, is as follows: DTAVSQTPKYLVTQMGNDKSIKCEQNLGHDTMYWYKQDSKKFLKIMFSYNNKELIINETVPNRFSPKSPDKAHLNLHINSLELGDSAVYFCASSQIHTEAFFGQGTRLTVV.

This clonotype was observed a handful of times. The chain is built from TRBV6-1 and TRBJ2-1; D might be TRBD2 (5 bases). V lost 7 bases and J 3 bases, leaving 13 bases between the germline ends. The germline CDR1 and CDR2 sequences are MNHNS and SASEGT. The CDR3 spans 14 residues. The CDR3 loop is CASTITRIYNEQFF. The DNA of the CDR3 is TGTGCCAGCACTATTACTAGAATCTACAATGAGCAGTTCTTC.

There are a few counts of this clonotype. The V gene is TRBV2, the J gene TRBJ2-3; 8 positions agree with TRBD2. Per germline, CDR1 SNHLY and CDR2 FYNNEI. The CDR3 is made up of 17 amino acids. Unmatched junction bases numbered 15, after V lost 7 bases and J lost 3 bases. The CDR3 DNA reads as TGTGCCAGCACAAGGGCCGCCAGCGGGAGATCTACAGATACGCAGTATTTT. It specifies CASTRAASGRSTDTQYF.

The chain uses TRBV5-8 and TRBJ1-1; D perhaps matches TRBD1 (5 bases). Germline CDR1 reads SGHTS; CDR2 reads YDEGEE. This CDR3 region has 14 residues. Trimming took off 4 bases at V and 5 bases at J, with 15 bases between the two ends. The CDR3 bases are TGTGCCAGCAGCCGCTTTCGGGGGGTTACTGAAGCTTTCTTT. Protein sequence: CASSRFRGVTEAFF.

This clonotype was seen a few times. V usage is TRBV21-1 and J usage is TRBJ1-3; the table names TRBD1, a call not compared with the DNA. TRBV21-1 is recorded as a pseudogene. The CDR3 contains 11 residues. Here the CDR3 reads CASSKVRDVHF. As DNA, the CDR3 is TGTGCCAGCAGCAAAGTCCGGGACGTACATTTT.

This clonotype was counted between two and nine times. The rearrangement links TRBV7-2 to TRBJ2-7; 7 nucleotides line up with TRBD2. J was trimmed by 0 bases and V by 3 bases; bases with no gene match: 5. CDR1 is SGHTA and CDR2 is FQGNSA in the germline V gene. This CDR3 has 15 residues. This CDR3 is CASSFMGGTSYEQYF. CDR3 DNA sequence: TGTGCCAGCAGCTTTATGGGAGGGACCTCCTACGAGCAGTACTTC.

The chain combines TRBV20-1 with TRBJ1-1; D might be TRBD1 (6 bases). Germline assignment: CDR1 DFQATT and CDR2 SNEGSKA (reference sequence). The CDR3 is 14 residues long. The V end was cut by 5 bases, the J end by 4 bases, with 17 bases between. The CDR3 protein is CSALTPGVLTEAFF. The CDR3 coding sequence is TGCAGTGCTTTAACACCAGGGGTCCTCACTGAAGCTTTCTTT.

This clonotype was observed a handful of times. The J gene is TRBJ2-5, the V gene TRBV7-9, with TRBD1 as a possible D gene (6 bases). Deletions cut 5 bases from V and 4 bases from J, with 14 bases between. Germline V gene sequence: CDR1 SEHNR, CDR2 FQNEAQ (reference sequence). The CDR3 sequence is 14 residues long. The CDR3 loop is CASSPRGGIETQYF. CDR3 bases: TGTGCCAGCAGCCCCCGAGGGGGTATAGAGACCCAGTACTTC.

This clonotype was counted a few times. J is TRBJ1-5 and V is TRBV7-9; D unresolved. Per the germline V gene, CDR1 is SEHNR and CDR2 is FQNEAQ (reference sequence). This CDR3 is built from 13 residues. Trimming shortened V by 2 bases and J by 7 bases, and 9 bases separated the two germline ends. The CDR3, as DNA: TGTGCCAGCAGCTTAACAGCGGTACAGCCCCAGCATTTT. Amino acid sequence: CASSLTAVQPQHF.

The V gene is TRBV12-5, the J gene TRBJ2-1; D possibly matches TRBD1 or TRBD2 (6 bases each). The V and J ends lost 6 bases and 8 bases respectively, with 14 bases between them. CDR3 length: 13 amino acids. The germline gives CDR1 LGHNT, CDR2 FRNRAP. The CDR3: CASGPGAGHEQFF. DNA for the CDR3: TGTGCTAGTGGCCCGGGGGCCGGACATGAGCAGTTCTTC.

This clonotype was counted between two and nine times. V and J are TRBV5-4 and TRBJ1-1, with 7 bases aligning to TRBD1. CDR1 and CDR2 (germline): SGHNT, YYREEE (reference sequence). The CDR3 spans 15 residues. V lost 0 bases, J lost 4 bases, and 6 bases stayed unmatched. CDR3 coding DNA: TGTGCCAGCAGCTTGGCCACAGGGGTTGGCACTGAAGCTTTCTTT. This encodes CASSLATGVGTEAFF.

About this clonotype itself: Its ends do not fully match the called genes, so a read error is possible. The chain is built from TRBV9 and TRBJ1-3; 7 positions agree with TRBD1. CDR3 length: 16 residues. Looked up from germline, CDR1 is SGDLS and CDR2 is YYNGEE. The CDR3 coding sequence is TGTGCCAGCAGCAGAGCCTTGCAGGGGGGAAGAAACACCACATATTTT. This sequence encodes CASSRALQGGRNTTYF.

This clonotype was detected many times. V usage is TRBV29-1 and J usage is TRBJ2-5, with D possibly being TRBD2 (5 bases). The CDR3 totals 11 residues. CDR1 and CDR2 from the germline V gene are SQVTM and ANQGSEA. Trimming removed 5 bases at V and 5 bases at J, with 9 bases between. In DNA form, the CDR3 reads TGCAGCGTTCCCAGAGGGGAGACCCAGTACTTC. It codes for CSVPRGETQYF.

The genes are TRBV4-2 and TRBJ2-2; the match to TRBD2 covers 11 bases. The J segment lost 2 bases and the V segment lost 0 bases, leaving 8 bases of the junction unmatched. The CDR3 contains 19 residues. Germline CDR1 and CDR2: LGHNA and YNFKEQ. The chain's CDR3 is CASSQDKASGRPNTGELFF. For the CDR3, the DNA is TGTGCCAGCAGCCAAGATAAGGCTAGCGGGAGGCCCAACACCGGGGAGCTGTTTTTT.

The chain employs TRBV5-4 and TRBJ1-3; TRBD1 matches at 7 bases. This CDR3 spans 15 amino acids. Germline lookup yields CDR1 SGHNT and CDR2 YYREEE (reference sequence). With V trimmed by 4 bases and J by 0 bases, 4 bases remained unmatched. CDR3 protein: CASSLGTASGNTIYF. In DNA form, the CDR3 reads TGTGCCAGCAGCCTAGGGACAGCCTCTGGAAACACCATATATTTT.

This clonotype occurred a few times. The chain recombines TRBV6-5 with TRBJ1-1, with D perhaps matching TRBD1 (6 bases). Germline CDR1 MNHEY, CDR2 SVGAGI. V gave up 1 base and J gave up 5 bases, with 17 bases separating them. There are 16 residues in the CDR3. The CDR3 is CASSYYRGQGKTEAFF. CDR3 DNA: TGTGCCAGCAGTTACTACCGTGGGCAGGGGAAGACTGAAGCTTTCTTT.

This clonotype was observed a few times. This chain connects TRBV14 to TRBJ2-3, with D tentatively TRBD2 (6 bases). From germline, CDR1 is SGHDN and CDR2 FVKESK. Trimming stripped 1 base from V and 2 bases from J, with 10 bases between. This CDR3 comprises 15 residues. In nucleotides, the CDR3 is TGTGCCAGCAGCCAAGTCGGGAGACTCACAGATACGCAGTATTTT. Translated, it gives CASSQVGRLTDTQYF.

This clonotype was seen a few times. The chain links TRBV10-3 to TRBJ2-7, with a weak D call TRBD1 (5 bases). Trimming left V 6 bases short and J 0 bases short, with 9 bases between. The length of the CDR3 is 13 residues. Germline values: CDR1 ENHRY, CDR2 SYGVKD. The CDR3 sequence: CAIRGPSSYEQYF. In DNA, the CDR3 is TGTGCCATCAGGGGGCCCAGCTCCTACGAGCAGTACTTC.

J is TRBJ2-7 and V is TRBV6-1, with D possibly being TRBD1 (5 bases). The CDR3 has 13 amino acids. Per germline, CDR1 MNHNS and CDR2 SASEGT. V gave up 10 bases and J gave up 5 bases, with 18 bases separating them. The CDR3 is CATRRRGTHEQYF. Written as DNA, the CDR3 is TGTGCCACCAGGCGAAGGGGAACCCACGAGCAGTACTTC.

This clonotype was detected many times. This chain connects TRBV2 to TRBJ1-1; D gene unclear. CDR1 is SNHLY, CDR2 FYNNEI, per germline. Trimming stripped 2 bases from V and 1 base from J, with 5 bases between. The CDR3 totals 13 residues. CDR3 nucleotides: TGTGCCAGCAGTGAATTAGAGAACACTGAAGCTTTCTTT. This translates into CASSELENTEAFF.

This clonotype was picked up a small number of times. The chain has TRBV7-6 and TRBJ2-7, with TRBD1 matching 7 bases. J was trimmed by 3 bases and V by 5 bases; bases with no gene match: 13. The CDR3 extends over 16 amino acids. Germline-derived CDR1 and CDR2 are SGHVS and FNYEAQ. The CDR3 DNA sequence: TGTGCCAGCAGCAAGATTTCCGGGACAGTGAACTACGAGCAGTACTTC. It specifies CASSKISGTVNYEQYF.

The chain uses TRBV10-3 and TRBJ2-7; tentative D call: TRBD1 (6 bases). CDR1 and CDR2 (germline): ENHRY, SYGVKD. V was pared by 0 bases and J by 2 bases, with 11 bases between. This CDR3 is 15 amino acids long. CDR3 region: CAISESGAEAYEQYF. The CDR3 nucleotides are TGTGCCATCAGTGAGTCGGGGGCGGAGGCCTACGAGCAGTACTTC.

This clonotype was seen only a few times. The chain is built from TRBV7-8 and TRBJ2-7, with 10 bases identical to TRBD2. Germline loops: CDR1 SGHVS, CDR2 FQNEAQ. This CDR3 comprises 16 residues. V trimming: 4 bases; J trimming: 5 bases; junction bases outside the gene matches: 11. DNA for the CDR3: TGTGCCAGCAGCTCAGCGCCTAGCGGGAGTTCCCACGAGCAGTACTTC. Amino acid sequence: CASSSAPSGSSHEQYF.